The 10 T cell receptor beta chains below all came from one sample that was sequenced in a study of T cell responses to AZD1222 COVID-19 vaccine. The assay was immunoSEQ multiplex PCR, and TCRdb's table has in-frame clones only and misses some. Found here are about 120,000 clones, around 88% of them singletons; the top ten hold approximately 6.4%. Sample: peripheral blood, taken 28 days after the second AZD1222 dose. These receptors were collected from an adult who received the AZD1222 COVID-19 vaccine.

The chain employs TRBV4-2 and TRBJ2-7; the D is unclear. Trimming shortened V by 0 bases and J by 4 bases, and 13 bases separated the two germline ends. This CDR3 spans 15 amino acids. CDR1 LGHNA and CDR2 YNFKEQ come from the germline V gene. CDR3 sequence reads: CASSQDYGSMYEQYF. The CDR3 nucleotides read TGTGCCAGCAGCCAAGATTACGGCAGCATGTACGAGCAGTACTTC.

The chain recombines TRBV7-3 with TRBJ2-2; TRBD1 agrees at 7 bases. CDR3 length equals 18 residues. V lost 2 bases, J lost 1 base, and 10 bases stayed unmatched. Germline V CDR1 and CDR2: SGHTA, FQGTGA. CDR3 in amino acids: CASSLYAQTGMNTGELFF. DNA for the CDR3: TGTGCCAGCAGCTTATACGCCCAGACAGGGATGAACACCGGGGAGCTGTTTTTT. The entire variable domain, with the rest obtained from reference TRBV7-3 and TRBJ2-2, is as follows: GAGVSQTPSNKVTEKGKYVELRCDPISGHTALYWYRQSLGQGPEFLIYFQGTGAADDSGLPNDRFFAVRPEGSVSTLKIQRTERGDSAVYLCASSLYAQTGMNTGELFFGEGSRLTVL.

V and J are TRBV7-8 and TRBJ2-2; 10 nucleotides line up with TRBD1. This CDR3 has 15 amino acids. Germline CDR1 and CDR2: SGHVS and FQNEAQ. Unmatched junction bases numbered 5, after V lost 5 bases and J lost 5 bases. The CDR3 region is CASSVGQGLTGELFF. CDR3 DNA sequence: TGTGCCAGCAGCGTGGGACAGGGGTTGACCGGGGAGCTGTTTTTT.

The chain recombines TRBV7-2 with TRBJ1-5; the D is unclear. The V end lost 1 base, the J end lost 4 bases, and 5 bases lay between the germline ends. The CDR3 is 13 amino acids. Germline CDR1 SGHTA, CDR2 FQGNSA. CDR3 sequence: CASSLGWNQPQHF. In nucleotides, the CDR3 is TGTGCCAGCAGCTTAGGGTGGAATCAGCCCCAGCATTTT.

The CDR3 sequence: CAGRSAYEQYF. CDR3 DNA: TGTGCCGGACGGTCTGCCTACGAGCAGTACTTC. The chain uses TRBV2 and TRBJ2-7; D uncertain. Trimming cost V 11 bases and J 2 bases, with 10 bases left between them. The CDR3 sequence is 11 residues long. From germline, CDR1 is SNHLY and CDR2 FYNNEI.

Of note for this clone: The sample holds other DNA sequences that translate to the same CDR3. The chain's CDR3 is CASSLSAYEQYF. The DNA of the CDR3 is TGTGCCAGCAGTTTATCAGCCTACGAGCAGTACTTC. The chain joins TRBV28 to TRBJ2-7; D remains ambiguous. Germline-derived CDR1 and CDR2 are MDHEN and SYDVKM. The V end lost 1 base, the J end lost 2 bases, and 3 bases lay between the germline ends. CDR3 length: 12 residues.

This clone was observed once. The genes are TRBV10-3 and TRBJ2-3; 14 bases are a match to TRBD2. The ends lost 6 bases at V and 4 bases at J; junction bases unmatched: 6. The CDR3 is made up of 16 amino acids. CDR1 ENHRY and CDR2 SYGVKD come from the germline V gene. Here the CDR3 DNA reads TGTGCCATCAGCCCGACTAGCGGGGGGGCCTCAGATACGCAGTATTTT. This translates into CAISPTSGGASDTQYF.

J is TRBJ2-2 and V is TRBV4-1; the match to TRBD2 covers 8 bases. V lost 0 bases to trimming and J lost 4 bases; unmatched junction nucleotides: 7. Germline V gene sequence: CDR1 MGHRA, CDR2 YSYEKL. The CDR3 has 17 amino acids. The CDR3 DNA follows: TGCGCCAGCAGCCAAGATGGGACTAGGAATCCCACCGGGGAGCTGTTTTTT. It encodes CASSQDGTRNPTGELFF.

J is TRBJ2-6 and V is TRBV5-1; no reliable D call. This CDR3 comprises 16 residues. The germline V and J ends were trimmed by 4 bases and 1 base, with 12 bases remaining between them. Germline loops: CDR1 SGHRS, CDR2 YFSETQ. CDR3 amino acids: CASSPLIGSGANVLTF. In DNA, the CDR3 is TGCGCCAGCAGCCCCCTTATCGGTTCTGGGGCCAACGTCCTGACTTTC.

CDR3 residues: CASSEAASSSEQYF. DNA of the CDR3: TGCGCCAGCAGTGAGGCTGCTAGCAGCTCCGAGCAGTACTTC. The rearrangement uses TRBV10-1 and TRBJ2-7; weak D call: TRBD2 (5 bases). Germline V lookup: CDR1 WNHNN, CDR2 SYGVQD (reference sequence). Between the trimmed V and J ends, which lost 2 bases and 6 bases, there was a span of 14 bases. The length of the CDR3 is 14 residues.